One and the same sample provided the 27 T cell receptor beta chains below, sequenced in a study of blood T cell repertoires in COVID-19. Here immunoSEQ multiplex PCR was the method, and the copy in TCRdb shows in-frame clones only, minus some. The table records some 150,000 clones, just under 90% of them present only once. Sequencing used peripheral blood. These receptors came from a woman aged 50 to 60 with active or convalescent COVID-19.

The chain carries TRBV15 and TRBJ2-5, with 7 bases matching TRBD1. J gave up 3 bases and V 2 bases, and 3 bases lay outside the gene matches. This CDR3 comprises 14 residues. CDR1 and CDR2 (germline): LNHNV, YYDKDF (reference sequence). CDR3 region: CATSRTDREETQYF. CDR3 DNA: TGTGCCACCAGCAGAACTGACAGGGAAGAGACCCAGTACTTC.

The J gene is TRBJ1-4, the V gene TRBV15; D is possibly TRBD1 (5 bases). CDR1 is LNHNV, CDR2 YYDKDF, per germline (reference sequence). V was pared by 3 bases and J by 1 base, with 18 bases between. The CDR3 totals 18 residues. The CDR3 sequence is CATSSPIISGGTNEKLFF. In DNA form, the CDR3 reads TGTGCCACCAGCAGTCCCATTATATCGGGGGGAACTAATGAAAAACTGTTTTTT. The full variable domain, its missing parts supplied by reference TRBV15 and TRBJ1-4, is DAMVIQNPRYQVTQFGKPVTLSCSQTLNHNVMYWYQQKSSQAPKLLFHYYDKDFNNEADTPDNFQSRRPNTSFCFLDIRSPGLGDTAMYLCATSSPIISGGTNEKLFFGSGTQLSVL.

The J gene is TRBJ2-5, the V gene TRBV27; 10 bases match TRBD2. V trimming: 6 bases; J trimming: 4 bases; junction bases outside the gene matches: 23. The CDR3 totals 20 residues. In germline, CDR1 is MNHEY, CDR2 SMNVEV (reference sequence). The CDR3: CASRTLNWAQSGGARETQYF. The CDR3 DNA is TGTGCCAGCAGAACCCTTAATTGGGCCCAAAGCGGGGGGGCCCGAGAGACCCAGTACTTC.

The chain combines TRBV7-9 with TRBJ1-1, with D unclear. Trimming removed 5 bases from V and 1 base from J, with 8 bases in between. The CDR3 extends over 13 amino acids. CDR1 SEHNR and CDR2 FQNEAQ come from the germline V gene (reference sequence). The CDR3 DNA reads as TGTGCCAGCAGCGAAATGAGGAACACTGAAGCTTTCTTT. Amino acids: CASSEMRNTEAFF.

This clone occurred once. This chain links TRBV29-1 with TRBJ2-1, with 7 bases that match TRBD1. V dropped 0 bases and J dropped 0; count of bases not matched to a gene: 8. CDR1 is SQVTM, CDR2 ANQGSEA, per germline. This CDR3 has 17 residues. CDR3 DNA sequence: TGCAGCGTTGAAGATCCGGACAGGACTTTCTCCTACAATGAGCAGTTCTTC. Protein: CSVEDPDRTFSYNEQFF.

The chain recombines TRBV21-1 with TRBJ1-2; TRBD1, the D gene given by the table, was not confirmed from the DNA. TRBV21-1 is termed a pseudogene. The CDR3 covers 17 residues. CDR3 DNA: TGTGCCAGCAGCAAAGCGCTCGAGACAGGGAACGACTATGGCTACACCTTC. Residues: CASSKALETGNDYGYTF.

The chain joins TRBV7-8 to TRBJ1-5; TRBD1 agrees at 10 bases. With V trimmed by 7 bases and J by 5 bases, 11 bases remained unmatched. From germline, CDR1 is SGHVS and CDR2 FQNEAQ. CDR3 length: 16 amino acids. The CDR3, as DNA: TGTGCCAGCACCCTCCAGTGGGGGACAGGGGATCAGCCCCAGCATTTT. Amino acids: CASTLQWGTGDQPQHF.

This rearrangement joins TRBV24-1 to TRBJ2-1; D unclear. This CDR3 is 12 amino acids long. Germline CDR1 reads KGHDR; CDR2 reads SFDVKD. V shed 4 bases and J shed 7 bases, with 7 bases lying between them. CDR3 nucleotide sequence: TGTGCCACCAGTGAGTCCATGAATGAGCAGTTCTTC. Translating gives CATSESMNEQFF.

The genes are TRBV6-2 or TRBV6-3 and TRBJ1-2; 11 positions match TRBD1. Unmatched junction bases numbered 8, after V lost 2 bases and J lost 3 bases. The CDR3 has 17 residues. Germline V gives CDR1 MNHEY, CDR2 SVGEGT. CDR3 region: CASSYQLRTGGDYGYTF. The CDR3, as DNA: TGTGCCAGCAGTTACCAACTCCGGACAGGGGGCGACTATGGCTACACCTTC.

This chain connects TRBV2 to TRBJ1-1; the match to TRBD1 covers 7 bases. The trim removed 6 bases at V and 1 base at J, leaving 2 bases unmatched. From germline, CDR1 is SNHLY and CDR2 FYNNEI. This CDR3 is 13 amino acids long. The CDR3 protein is CASSRTGNTEAFF. The CDR3 DNA sequence: TGTGCCAGCAGCCGGACAGGGAACACTGAAGCTTTCTTT.

V and J are TRBV5-1 and TRBJ2-1, with 9 nucleotides matching TRBD2. The germline V gene encodes CDR1 SGHRS and CDR2 YFSETQ. There are 15 residues in the CDR3. Trimming removed 6 bases from V and 2 bases from J; junction bases left unmatched: 6. In DNA, the CDR3 is TGCGCCAGCACCCGGCGGGAGGGAACCTACAATGAGCAGTTCTTC. This encodes CASTRREGTYNEQFF.

The chain uses TRBV3-1 (or the pseudogene TRBV3-2) and TRBJ1-2, with TRBD1 matching 8 bases. The V and J ends lost 4 bases and 3 bases, in that order; junction bases with no gene match: 4. Germline CDR1 LGHDT, CDR2 YNNKEL (reference sequence). CDR3 size: 14 residues. The CDR3 protein is CASSRTGNDYGYTF. CDR3 in DNA: TGTGCCAGCAGCCGGACAGGGAACGACTATGGCTACACCTTC.

This sequence joins TRBV7-2 and TRBJ1-6; D gene ambiguous. Per the germline V gene, CDR1 is SGHTA and CDR2 is FQGNSA. The CDR3 has 16 amino acids. Between the trimmed V and J ends, which lost 4 bases and 6 bases, there was a span of 16 bases. The CDR3 is CASSSRVPEGNSPLHF. CDR3 in DNA: TGTGCCAGCAGCTCACGGGTCCCAGAGGGTAATTCACCCCTCCACTTT.

The rearrangement joins TRBV6-4 to TRBJ2-1; 14 bases are a match to TRBD2. Germline CDR1 is MRHNA and CDR2 is SNTAGT. Trimming cost V 6 bases and J 7 bases; bases outside gene matches: 11. CDR3 length: 17 amino acids. CDR3 bases: TGTGCCAGCAGACGCGGGACTAGCGGGAGCGGAGGTAATGAGCAGTTCTTC. It encodes CASRRGTSGSGGNEQFF.

This clone has just a few counts. The V gene is TRBV9, the J gene TRBJ2-1; D is possibly TRBD2 (6 bases). The CDR3 contains 16 residues. V lost 0 bases and J lost 7, with 17 bases in between. From germline, CDR1 is SGDLS and CDR2 YYNGEE. CDR3 sequence (DNA): TGTGCCAGCAGCGTAGGAGGAGGGGCGGGGCGGAATGAGCAGTTCTTC. Protein product: CASSVGGGAGRNEQFF.

CDR3 DNA sequence: TGCGCCAGCAGCCCCCGGGGAACAGGGGAGGTTAATGAGCAGTTCTTC. Translation gives CASSPRGTGEVNEQFF. The genes are TRBV4-3 and TRBJ2-1, with a possible D match to TRBD1 (7 bases). The V and J ends lost 4 bases and 7 bases respectively, with 20 bases between them. The germline gives CDR1 LGHNA, CDR2 YSLEER. The CDR3 loop spans 16 amino acids.

This rearrangement joins TRBV27 to TRBJ2-7; 7 nucleotides align to TRBD1. Germline lookup yields CDR1 MNHEY and CDR2 SMNVEV (reference sequence). The CDR3 has 14 amino acids. V was pared by 3 bases and J by 3 bases, with 5 bases of the junction left unmatched. As DNA, the CDR3 is TGTGCCAGCAGTTTCCGACAGGGTAGCTACGAGCAGTACTTC. Translating it yields CASSFRQGSYEQYF.

This clone was seen once. The CDR3 DNA is TGTGCCAGCAGCTTACAGGGTATCACTGAAGCTTTCTTT. The encoded protein is CASSLQGITEAFF. The V gene is TRBV7-2, the J gene TRBJ1-1; weak D call: TRBD1 (5 bases). The ends were cut back, 2 bases at V and 4 bases at J, with 8 bases in the middle. This CDR3 comprises 13 residues. Per germline, CDR1 SGHTA and CDR2 FQGNSA.

The J gene is TRBJ2-7, the V gene TRBV7-8, with 10 bases that match TRBD2. CDR3 length: 16 residues. The V and J ends lost 3 bases and 2 bases, in that order; junction bases with no gene match: 7. The germline gives CDR1 SGHVS, CDR2 FQNEAQ. The CDR3 is CASSLASGSKAYEQYF. CDR3 nucleotides: TGTGCCAGCAGCTTGGCTAGCGGGAGCAAGGCCTACGAGCAGTACTTC.

In its sample, this clone was seen once. The chain couples TRBV5-1 to TRBJ2-2; D is possibly TRBD1 (6 bases). With 0 bases removed from V and 7 bases from J, the gap between germline ends came to 16 bases. The CDR3 totals 16 residues. Germline CDR1 SGHRS, CDR2 YFSETQ. CDR3 DNA: TGCGCCAGCAGCTTGGATCTCCAGGGGAGCGGCGGGGAGCTGTTTTTT. This gives the protein CASSLDLQGSGGELFF. Full variable domain (rest looked up from reference TRBV5-1 and TRBJ2-2): KAGVTQTPRYLIKTRGQQVTLSCSPISGHRSVSWYQQTPGQGLQFLFEYFSETQRNKGNFPGRFSGRQFSNSRSEMNVSTLELGDSALYLCASSLDLQGSGGELFFGEGSRLTVL.

This clone was detected a few times. CDR3 region: CASSMTGNSGNTIYF. The DNA for the CDR3 is TGTGCCAGCAGTATGACAGGGAACTCTGGAAACACCATATATTTT. The rearrangement links TRBV9 to TRBJ1-3; 7 positions agree with TRBD1. This CDR3 has 15 residues. Germline-derived CDR1 and CDR2 are SGDLS and YYNGEE. The V gene end was trimmed by 5 bases and the J gene end by 0 bases; junction bases not matched to a gene: 5.

The J gene is TRBJ2-7, the V gene TRBV6-1; the match to TRBD1 covers 9 bases. V trimming: 4 bases; J trimming: 3 bases; junction bases outside the gene matches: 10. CDR1 is MNHNS, CDR2 SASEGT, per germline. This CDR3 is built from 16 residues. For the CDR3, the DNA is TGTGCCAGCAGTGGTTTGGGACAGGGAAGGGTCTACGAGCAGTACTTC. Its protein is CASSGLGQGRVYEQYF.

In nucleotides, the CDR3 is TGTGCCAGCAGTAAACTACCGGGACAGGGCACATATAGCAATCAGCCCCAGCATTTT. Its translation: CASSKLPGQGTYSNQPQHF. The chain carries TRBV6-2 or TRBV6-3 and TRBJ1-5, with TRBD1 matching 9 bases. The V segment lost 5 bases and the J segment 0 bases; nucleotides outside the gene matches: 14. Germline values: CDR1 MNHEY, CDR2 SVGEGT. This CDR3 has 19 residues.

There are a few counts of this clone. CDR3 bases: TGTGCCAGCAGCCGGTCGACCGGGGAGCTGTTTTTT. This codes for CASSRSTGELFF. The chain couples TRBV7-9 to TRBJ2-2; D not certain. This CDR3 spans 12 amino acids. V lost 5 bases, J lost 5 bases, and 6 bases lay in between. The germline V gene has CDR1 SEHNR and CDR2 FQNEAQ (reference sequence).

V and J are TRBV7-3 and TRBJ2-7; TRBD1 might be the D (8 bases). CDR1 and CDR2 (germline): SGHTA, FQGTGA. The CDR3 spans 14 residues. V shed 5 bases and J shed 5 bases, with 16 bases lying between them. CDR3 DNA: TGTGCCAGCAGCCCACAGGGGGGGTCCCACGAGCAGTACTTC. This sequence encodes CASSPQGGSHEQYF.

To note about this clone: This same CDR3 is encoded by further DNA sequences in the sample. J is TRBJ2-7 and V is TRBV7-8; no definite D call. The V gene's germline CDR1 is SGHVS and CDR2 FQNEAQ. Trimming left V 1 base short and J 0 bases short, with 4 bases between. CDR3 length: 13 amino acids. The CDR3 reads CASSLDSSYEQYF. The CDR3 DNA sequence: TGTGCCAGCAGCTTAGACAGCTCCTACGAGCAGTACTTC.

V and J are TRBV7-2 and TRBJ2-3, with 9 bases that match TRBD2. Trimming cost V 5 bases and J 2 bases; bases outside gene matches: 8. The germline V gene encodes CDR1 SGHTA and CDR2 FQGNSA. The CDR3 is 16 residues long. Here the CDR3 reads CASSPLAGRVTDTQYF. In DNA, the CDR3 is TGTGCCAGCAGCCCTCTAGCGGGGCGGGTCACAGATACGCAGTATTTT.